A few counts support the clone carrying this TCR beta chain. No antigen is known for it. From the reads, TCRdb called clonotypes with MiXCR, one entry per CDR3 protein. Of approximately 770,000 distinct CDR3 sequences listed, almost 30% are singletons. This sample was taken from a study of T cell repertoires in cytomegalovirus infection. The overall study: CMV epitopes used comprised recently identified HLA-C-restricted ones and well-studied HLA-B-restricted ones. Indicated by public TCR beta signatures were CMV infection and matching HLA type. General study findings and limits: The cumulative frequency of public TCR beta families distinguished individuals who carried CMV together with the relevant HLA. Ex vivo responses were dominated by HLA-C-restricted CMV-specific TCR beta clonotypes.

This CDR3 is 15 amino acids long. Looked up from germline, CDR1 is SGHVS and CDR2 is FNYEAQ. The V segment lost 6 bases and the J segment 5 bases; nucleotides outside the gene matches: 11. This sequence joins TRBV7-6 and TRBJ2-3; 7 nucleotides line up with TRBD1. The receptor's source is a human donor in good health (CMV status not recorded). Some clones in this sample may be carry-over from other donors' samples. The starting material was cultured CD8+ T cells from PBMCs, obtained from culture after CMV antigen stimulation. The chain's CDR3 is CASSRQGEDIDTQYF. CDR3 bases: TGTGCCAGCAGTAGACAGGGTGAGGATATAGATACGCAGTATTTT.